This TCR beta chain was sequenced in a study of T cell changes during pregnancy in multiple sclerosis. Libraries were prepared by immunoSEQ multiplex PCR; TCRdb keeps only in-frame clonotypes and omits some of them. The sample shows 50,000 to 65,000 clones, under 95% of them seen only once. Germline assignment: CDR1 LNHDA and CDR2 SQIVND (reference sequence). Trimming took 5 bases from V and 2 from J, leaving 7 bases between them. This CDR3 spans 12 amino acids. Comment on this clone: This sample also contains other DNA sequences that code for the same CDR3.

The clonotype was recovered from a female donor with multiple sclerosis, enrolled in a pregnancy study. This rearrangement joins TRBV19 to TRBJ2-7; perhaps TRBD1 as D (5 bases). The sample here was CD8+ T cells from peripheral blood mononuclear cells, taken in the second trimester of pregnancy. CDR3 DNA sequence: TGTGCCAGTAGTCCAGGGACCTACGAGCAGTACTTC. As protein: CASSPGTYEQYF.